These 13 T cell receptor beta chains originate from one sample sequenced in a study of blood T cell repertoires in COVID-19. The table came from immunoSEQ multiplex PCR; TCRdb's copy has only in-frame clones and leaves some out. The sample includes 250,000 or so clones, 75% to 95% of them seen just once. Material for sequencing was PBMCs or T cells enriched from blood (not recorded which). The origin of the receptors is a man between 40 and 49 years old who had been exposed to COVID-19.

The gene calls are TRBV15 and TRBJ2-3; 10 bases agree with TRBD2. Germline V gene data show CDR1 as LNHNV and CDR2 as YYDKDF (reference sequence). V gave up 9 bases and J gave up 2 bases; unmatched junction bases: 8. This CDR3 is built from 15 residues. CDR3 sequence (DNA): TGTGCCACTAAGAGCCTAGCGGGAGACACAGATACGCAGTATTTT. Translation: CATKSLAGDTDTQYF.

J is TRBJ1-1 and V is TRBV5-4, with D uncertain. The V end was cut by 4 bases, the J end by 5 bases, with 18 bases between. Germline CDR1 is SGHNT and CDR2 is YYREEE (reference sequence). This CDR3 is 15 amino acids long. CDR3 DNA sequence: TGTGCCAGCAGCCTGGCCGGGGAGGCCCTGACTGAAGCTTTCTTT. This gives the protein CASSLAGEALTEAFF.

The rearrangement links TRBV5-4 to TRBJ1-1; 7 bases match TRBD1. The CDR3 runs to 13 residues. Losses at the gene ends were 5 bases for V and 3 bases for J; bases not matched to a gene: 4. Germline CDR1 and CDR2: SGHNT and YYREEE (reference sequence). The CDR3 here is CASRSGTDTEAFF. The CDR3 DNA is TGTGCCAGCAGGTCCGGGACAGACACTGAAGCTTTCTTT.

J is TRBJ2-1 and V is TRBV18; TRBD2 aligns across 9 bases. After removal of 5 bases from V and 6 bases from J, the junction contained 8 bases not matched to a gene. This CDR3 spans 15 amino acids. Germline CDR1 and CDR2: KGHSH and LQKENI. CDR3 residues: CASSLAGVTTNEQFF. CDR3 nucleotide sequence: TGTGCCAGCTCATTAGCGGGAGTGACGACCAATGAGCAGTTCTTC.

The chain couples TRBV30 to TRBJ2-7; D possibly corresponds to TRBD2 (5 bases). V dropped 5 bases and J dropped 4 bases, with 15 bases sitting between them. CDR1 GTSNPN and CDR2 SVGIG come from the germline V gene (reference sequence). The CDR3 sequence is 13 residues long. As DNA, the CDR3 is TGTGCCTGGTCGAAGGGCTCGGGGTACGAGCAGTACTTC. Translating it yields CAWSKGSGYEQYF.

The genes are TRBV27 and TRBJ1-4; possible D gene TRBD1, 6 bases. Trimming pared 3 bases from V and 0 bases from J, leaving 14 bases between. This CDR3 spans 17 amino acids. CDR1 and CDR2 (germline): MNHEY, SMNVEV (reference sequence). The CDR3 bases are TGTGCCAGCAGTTTCCCCGGGGGGCACGCAACTAATGAAAAACTGTTTTTT. Its translation: CASSFPGGHATNEKLFF.

The chain uses TRBV6-5 and TRBJ2-1; 9 bases map to TRBD2. Trimming cost V 5 bases and J 7 bases; bases outside gene matches: 9. This CDR3 region has 15 residues. Germline V gene data show CDR1 as MNHEY and CDR2 as SVGAGI. CDR3 nucleotides: TGTGCCAGCAGTCCCGGGCGGGAGGGAGTGAATGAGCAGTTCTTC. As protein: CASSPGREGVNEQFF.

This clone appeared a single time. V usage is TRBV28 and J usage is TRBJ2-3, with 9 bases lining up with TRBD1. The CDR3 consists of 15 residues. J lost 0 bases, V lost 9 bases, and 7 bases had no gene match. Germline V CDR1 and CDR2: MDHEN, SYDVKM. For the CDR3, the DNA is TGTGCCAGTGGGGACAGGGCCCCTAGCACAGATACGCAGTATTTT. It yields the protein CASGDRAPSTDTQYF.

The V call is TRBV18, the J call TRBJ1-2; 7 positions match TRBD1. The germline V gene has CDR1 KGHSH and CDR2 LQKENI. V lost 3 bases and J lost 1; bases outside the gene matches: 5. The CDR3 has 15 amino acids. The CDR3 DNA follows: TGTGCCAGCTCACCTGGGACAGAGATTAACTATGGCTACACCTTC. Residues: CASSPGTEINYGYTF.

This rearrangement joins TRBV5-4 to TRBJ2-7; D gene uncertain. Germline V gene sequence: CDR1 SGHNT, CDR2 YYREEE (reference sequence). With 2 bases removed from V and 2 bases from J, the gap between germline ends came to 11 bases. The CDR3 spans 14 residues. In DNA, the CDR3 is TGTGCCAGCAGCTTAATGGGCTCCCCCTACGAGCAGTACTTC. Translated, it gives CASSLMGSPYEQYF.

The chain carries TRBV28 and TRBJ2-4, with 11 bases that match TRBD2. The CDR3 loop spans 18 amino acids. Germline V gene sequence: CDR1 MDHEN, CDR2 SYDVKM. The V gene end was trimmed by 2 bases and the J gene end by 2 bases; junction bases not matched to a gene: 8. The CDR3 loop reads CASSLIAGGPRTKNIQYF. DNA for the CDR3: TGTGCCAGCAGTTTAATAGCGGGAGGGCCAAGAACCAAAAACATTCAGTACTTC. The entire variable domain, with the rest obtained from reference TRBV28 and TRBJ2-4, is as follows: DVKVTQSSRYLVKRTGEKVFLECVQDMDHENMFWYRQDPGLGLRLIYFSYDVKMKEKGDIPEGYSVSREKKERFSLILESASTNQTSMYLCASSLIAGGPRTKNIQYFGAGTRLSVL.

This clone was detected once. The chain combines TRBV28 with TRBJ2-3, with no clear D. Trimming stripped 3 bases from V and 2 bases from J, with 9 bases between. The germline V gene encodes CDR1 MDHEN and CDR2 SYDVKM. The CDR3 covers 14 residues. In nucleotides, the CDR3 is TGTGCCAGCAGTTTGGGCACCAACACAGATACGCAGTATTTT. This encodes CASSLGTNTDTQYF.

This clone was recorded once. The chain couples TRBV4-2 to TRBJ2-1, with TRBD2 identical over 11 bases. Germline V gene sequence: CDR1 LGHNA, CDR2 YNFKEQ. Unmatched junction bases numbered 6, after V lost 4 bases and J lost 7 bases. The length of the CDR3 is 15 residues. Written as DNA, the CDR3 is TGTGCCAGCAGCCCCGATGGGACTAGCGGTAATGAGCAGTTCTTC. The encoded protein is CASSPDGTSGNEQFF.